Detailed here is one T cell receptor (beta chain). The target antigen is unknown. These data originate in a study of lymphopenia after photon versus proton radiotherapy. Regarding the study as a whole: Proton therapy kept repertoires fairly stable, unlike photons, which gained effector/memory cells.

Profiled with immunoSEQ multiplex PCR; TCRdb holds only in-frame clones, not every one. Counted here are 150,000 to 200,000 clones, around 85% occurring once; the ten biggest clones make up 4% to 5%. Trimming at V came to 3 bases and at J to 11 bases, leaving 3 bases not matched to a gene. The CDR3 is 11 residues long. Germline-derived CDR1 and CDR2 are LNHNV and YYDKDF (reference sequence). The chain carries TRBV15 and TRBJ1-1, with TRBD1 identical over 7 bases. The source is a man in his fifties with gastric cancer. The sequencing used peripheral blood, collected from a patient treated with photon-based radiotherapy. The CDR3 DNA follows: TGTGCCACCAGCAGTACAGGGGAGGCTTTCTTT. Its protein is CATSSTGEAFF.